This T cell receptor (beta chain) originates from a study of T cells after yellow fever vaccination. Study results and limitations: After the booster, approximately 96% of CD4 and 88% of CD8 primary-response clones were re-detected. There was a possibility that FACS-sorted repertoires contained abundant clonotypes contaminating from the bulk population. Secondary responses were weaker yet peaked faster, day 5 versus 15.

TCRdb re-derived calls from the 5' RACE reads in MiXCR, one entry per CDR3 protein. This table holds some 320,000 distinct CDR3 sequences, approximately 12% found once. Many counts were recorded for this clonotype. Its specificity is not known. With 6 bases removed from V and 3 bases from J, the gap between germline ends came to 8 bases. This CDR3 contains 12 residues. CDR1 and CDR2 (germline): MNHEY, SVGAGI. V and J are TRBV6-5 and TRBJ2-5; a possible D gene is TRBD2 (5 bases). The clonotype was recovered from a man aged 18-30 years who received the YFV17D yellow fever vaccine. Source: CD4+ T cells sorted from PBMCs, taken 45 days after the yellow fever booster vaccination. The CDR3 DNA reads as TGTGCCAGCAGGGTGGGAGAAGAGACCCAGTACTTC. The encoded protein is CASRVGEETQYF.